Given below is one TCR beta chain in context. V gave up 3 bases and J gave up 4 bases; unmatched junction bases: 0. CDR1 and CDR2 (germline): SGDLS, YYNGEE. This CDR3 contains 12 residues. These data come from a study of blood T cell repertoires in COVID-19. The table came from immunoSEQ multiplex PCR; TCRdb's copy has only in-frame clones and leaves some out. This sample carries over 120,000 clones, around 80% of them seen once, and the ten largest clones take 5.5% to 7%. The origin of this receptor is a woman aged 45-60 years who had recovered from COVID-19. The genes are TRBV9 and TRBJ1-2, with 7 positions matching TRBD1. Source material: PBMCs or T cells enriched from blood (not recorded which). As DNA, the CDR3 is TGTGCCAGCAGCGGGGACAGCTATGGCTACACCTTC. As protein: CASSGDSYGYTF.